This TCR beta chain was identified during a study of metastatic and nonmetastatic thyroid tumors. At the level of the study: The authors compared repertoires across blood and tumor or nodule tissue from malignant and benign thyroid patients.

For this clone: An end of the junction differs from the germline gene, which may be a read error.

The authors' processing: The study took CDR3 differences across clinicopathological groups and made a distant-metastasis classifier for papillary thyroid cancer from them. Using MiXCR, TCRdb re-called clones from the PCR reads. TCRdb's processing, not the study's, gives the V and J calls here. The repertoire holds tens of thousands of clones, with about 15% as singletons. This CDR3 spans 15 amino acids. Germline CDR1 reads SGHVS; CDR2 reads FNYEAQ. Each patient went into thyroid surgery without having received any treatment. Source material: blood. The TCR comes from a male donor with papillary thyroid cancer or a benign thyroid nodule (not recorded which). Some clones in this sample may be carry-over from other donors' samples. This chain joins TRBV7-6 and TRBJ2-3, with a possible D match to TRBD2 (6 bases). DNA for the CDR3: TGTGCCAACAGCTTAGACGGGGGAAGCACAGATACACAGTATTTT. Its translation: CANSLDGGSTDTQYF.